These T cell receptor beta chains were read from a single sample in a study of blood T cell repertoires in COVID-19. Only in-frame clones appear in the TCRdb table, and some are missing; sequencing was by immunoSEQ multiplex PCR. The sample holds 84,000 or so clones; about 82% are singletons and the top ten take 12%. Sequenced material: peripheral blood. These receptors all come from a woman in her 70s with active or convalescent COVID-19. The conserved cysteine and the conserved F or W are not part of the CDR3 here. Each record gives: J gene, clone size, V gene, CDR3 protein. Not every row has a clone size; where given, it reads once, few, many or a size class.

j_call: TRBJ1-4
clone_size: NA
v_call: TRBV19
cdr3_aa: ASSILRGQGEKLF

j_call: TRBJ1-1
clone_size: NA
v_call: TRBV3-1/TRBV3-2
cdr3_aa: ASSQLQRASEAF

j_call: TRBJ1-1
clone_size: NA
v_call: TRBV7-5
cdr3_aa: ARSATLGQQANTEAF

j_call: TRBJ1-3
clone_size: NA
v_call: TRBV5-5
cdr3_aa: ASSAGQIGNTIY

j_call: TRBJ2-1
clone_size: few
v_call: TRBV2
cdr3_aa: ASRERGGTYNEQF

j_call: TRBJ2-1
clone_size: NA
v_call: TRBV14
cdr3_aa: ASSQRSAGGGEQF

j_call: TRBJ1-6
clone_size: few
v_call: TRBV3-1/TRBV3-2
cdr3_aa: ASSQGETGPLH

j_call: TRBJ1-4
clone_size: NA
v_call: TRBV18
cdr3_aa: ASSPTQGSNEKLF

j_call: TRBJ1-1
clone_size: NA
v_call: TRBV12-3/TRBV12-4
cdr3_aa: ASSWGDTEAF

j_call: TRBJ2-7
clone_size: NA
v_call: TRBV12-1
cdr3_aa: ASSSSTDPLGEQY

j_call: TRBJ2-3
clone_size: once
v_call: TRBV5-1
cdr3_aa: ASSPREELYGTDTQY